This T cell receptor (beta chain) was sequenced in a study of blood T cell repertoires in COVID-19 (TCRdb year 2020). As for the study more broadly: Collaborator samples came from the United States, Italy and Spain and covered acute and convalescent phases of COVID-19. The prospective study material was composed of cDNA or gDNA derived from T cells, B-cell-depleted T cells, or PBMCs. Deeply sampled blood TCRbeta repertoires from subjects exposed to, actively infected with, or recovered from COVID-19 were included in the dataset. A freely available public database, intended as a resource for researchers studying the immune response to SARS-CoV-2, is where the repertoires were released. The samples were drawn from the first 160 participants of the ongoing ImmuneRACE study and from 950 to 1,500 subjects provided by 6 global collaborators. Nearly every sample came with metadata listing a de-identified subject ID, COVID-19 status, age in years and sex. Where HLA class I and class II types were available, the types were taken from metadata supplied by the sample provider, not from assay-based typing.

The paper as a whole reports these results and caveats: The quantity of clinical and demographic metadata differed by source and by participant and was supplied without curation.

The CDR3 goes from the cysteine to the phenylalanine over 17 residues. Solely the CDR3 DNA is kept, with 51 bases framed from the first base. Germline trimming: 0 bases from V, 5 bases from J; junction bases outside gene matches: 10. CDR1 and CDR2 (MDHEN, SYDVKM) derive from the germline V gene. Each collaborating institution followed its own protocols to collect whole blood in K2EDTA tubes. For TCRbeta analysis, collaborators shipped samples in one of three forms: frozen whole blood, isolated PBMCs, or DNA extracted from either of those sample types. Note on this clone: There is no known antigen for this receptor. Nothing much larger sits one base from this clone, and base qualities are not available.

The immunoSEQ Assay, a bias-controlled multiplex PCR, was used to amplify TCRbeta CDR3 regions from genomic DNA. As for the original processing: Within the assay, amplification of reference gene primers was used to estimate how many nucleated cells each sample contained. To quantify the absolute abundance of each unique TCRbeta CDR3 rearrangement, sequence reads were collapsed and filtered. For each sample, productive Simpson clonality was calculated as the square root of Simpson's diversity index over productive rearrangements. The source is immuneACCESS, and TCRdb retained only in-frame sequences with V and J called. Part of the clones is not carried over; for the studies checked, unresolved V genes explain less than half of this, and the remainder is unexplained. V and J calls and clone size are copied from that table; D and trimming were computed from the DNA. Recorded for this sample are 35,000 to 40,000 clones; about 85% of them occurred a single time. The ten largest clones take up approximately 30% of the sample.

Sequenced material: peripheral blood. This receptor was obtained from a man of 80 years or more with active or convalescent COVID-19. Recombination connected TRBV28 to TRBJ1-3; 7 junctional bases match TRBD1. The CDR3 loop reads CASSLWSSGQKRNTIYF. The sequenced DNA: TGTGCCAGCAGTTTATGGTCCTCGGGACAGAAGAGAAACACCATATATTTT.